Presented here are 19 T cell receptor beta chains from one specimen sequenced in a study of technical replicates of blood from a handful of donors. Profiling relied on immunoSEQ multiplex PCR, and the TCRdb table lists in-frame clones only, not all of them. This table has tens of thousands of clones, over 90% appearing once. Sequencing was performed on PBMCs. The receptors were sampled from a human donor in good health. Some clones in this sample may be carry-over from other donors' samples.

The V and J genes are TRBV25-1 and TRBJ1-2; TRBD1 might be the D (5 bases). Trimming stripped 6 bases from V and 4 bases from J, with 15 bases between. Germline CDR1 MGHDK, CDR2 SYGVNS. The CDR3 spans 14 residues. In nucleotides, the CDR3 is TGTGCCAGCAGGCCTTCGACTGGGGCCTATGGCTACACCTTC. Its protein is CASRPSTGAYGYTF.

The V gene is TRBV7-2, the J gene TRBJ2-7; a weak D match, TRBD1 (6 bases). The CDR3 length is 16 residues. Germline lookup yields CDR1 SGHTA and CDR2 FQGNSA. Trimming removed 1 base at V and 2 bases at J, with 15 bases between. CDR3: CASSLVLGANAYEQYF. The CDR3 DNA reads TGTGCCAGCAGCTTAGTTCTGGGGGCAAACGCCTACGAGCAGTACTTC.

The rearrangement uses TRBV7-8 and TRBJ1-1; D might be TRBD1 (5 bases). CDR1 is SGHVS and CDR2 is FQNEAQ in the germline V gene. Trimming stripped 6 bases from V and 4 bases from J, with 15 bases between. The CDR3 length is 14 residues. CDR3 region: CASRTGGGSTEAFF. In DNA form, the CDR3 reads TGTGCCAGCAGAACCGGGGGGGGGAGCACTGAAGCTTTCTTT.

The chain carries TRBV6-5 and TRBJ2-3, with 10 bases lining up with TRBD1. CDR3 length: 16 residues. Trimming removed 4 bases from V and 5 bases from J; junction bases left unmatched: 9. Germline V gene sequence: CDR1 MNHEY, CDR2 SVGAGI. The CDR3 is CASSSGDRGLIDTQYF. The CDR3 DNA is TGTGCCAGCAGTTCGGGGGACAGGGGCCTTATAGATACGCAGTATTTT.

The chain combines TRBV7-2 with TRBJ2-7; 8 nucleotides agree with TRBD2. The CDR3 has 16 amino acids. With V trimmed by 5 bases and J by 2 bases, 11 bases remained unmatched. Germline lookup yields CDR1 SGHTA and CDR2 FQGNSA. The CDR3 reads CASSPPVAGPTYEQYF. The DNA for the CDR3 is TGTGCCAGCAGCCCGCCGGTAGCGGGGCCTACCTACGAGCAGTACTTC.

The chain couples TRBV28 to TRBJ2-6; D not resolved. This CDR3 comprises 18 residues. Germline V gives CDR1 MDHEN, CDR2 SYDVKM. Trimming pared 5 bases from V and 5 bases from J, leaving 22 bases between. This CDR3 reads CASSDQSLTQSRANVLTF. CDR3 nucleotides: TGTGCCAGCAGTGATCAGAGCTTGACACAAAGTCGGGCCAACGTCCTGACTTTC.

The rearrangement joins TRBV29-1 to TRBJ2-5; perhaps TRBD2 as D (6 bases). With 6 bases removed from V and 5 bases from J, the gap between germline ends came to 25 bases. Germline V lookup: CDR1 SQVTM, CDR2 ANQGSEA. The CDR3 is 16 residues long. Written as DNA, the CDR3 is TGCAGCGTCTCGGGCGATTTCACCGGGACTTCGGAGACCCAGTACTTC. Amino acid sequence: CSVSGDFTGTSETQYF.

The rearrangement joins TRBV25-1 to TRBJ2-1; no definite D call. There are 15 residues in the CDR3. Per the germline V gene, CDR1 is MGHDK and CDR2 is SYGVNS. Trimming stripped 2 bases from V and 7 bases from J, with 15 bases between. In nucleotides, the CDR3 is TGTGCCAGCAGTGAAGTAACTCCGCTATCAAATGAGCAGTTCTTC. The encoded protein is CASSEVTPLSNEQFF. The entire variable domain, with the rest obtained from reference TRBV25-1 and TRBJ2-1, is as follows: EADIYQTPRYLVIGTGKKITLECSQTMGHDKMYWYQQDPGMELHLIHYSYGVNSTEKGDLSSESTVSRIRTEHFPLTLESARPSHTSQYLCASSEVTPLSNEQFFGPGTRLTVL.

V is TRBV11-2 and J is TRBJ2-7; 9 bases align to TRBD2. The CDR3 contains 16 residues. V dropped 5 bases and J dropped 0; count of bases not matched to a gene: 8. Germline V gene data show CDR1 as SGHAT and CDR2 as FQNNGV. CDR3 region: CASSHVAGAHSYEQYF. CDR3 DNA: TGTGCCAGCAGCCACGTAGCGGGGGCCCACTCCTACGAGCAGTACTTC.

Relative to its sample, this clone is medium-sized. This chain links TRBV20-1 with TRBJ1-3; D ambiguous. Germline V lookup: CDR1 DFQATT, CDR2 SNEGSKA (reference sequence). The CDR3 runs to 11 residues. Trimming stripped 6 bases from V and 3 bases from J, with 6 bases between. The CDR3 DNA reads TGCAGTGCGCGAGATGGAAACACCATATATTTT. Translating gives CSARDGNTIYF.

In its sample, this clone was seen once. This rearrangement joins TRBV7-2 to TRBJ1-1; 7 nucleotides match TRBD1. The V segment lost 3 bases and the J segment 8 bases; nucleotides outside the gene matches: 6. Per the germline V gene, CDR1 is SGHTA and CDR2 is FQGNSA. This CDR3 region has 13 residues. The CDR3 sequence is CASSFRTGGEAFF. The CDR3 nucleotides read TGTGCCAGCAGCTTCCGGACAGGTGGAGAAGCTTTCTTT.

CDR3 DNA: TGCGCCAGCAGTCAAGTTGGGGGGGGCCGGTGGACCAAAAACATTCAGTACTTC. Residues: CASSQVGGGRWTKNIQYF. The chain is built from TRBV23-1 and TRBJ2-4; D possibly corresponds to TRBD2 (7 bases). TRBV23-1 is an ORF, and what it does is uncertain. The CDR3 contains 18 residues. V gave up 2 bases and J gave up 2 bases, with 19 bases separating them.

CDR3 sequence (DNA): TGTGCCAGCAGTTACAACGGACAGAGGAACACTGAAGCTTTCTTT. It is translated as CASSYNGQRNTEAFF. V is TRBV6-5 and J is TRBJ1-1, with D perhaps TRBD1 (6 bases). Germline CDR1 and CDR2: MNHEY and SVGAGI. Deletions cut 2 bases from V and 1 base from J, with 11 bases between. The CDR3 covers 15 residues.

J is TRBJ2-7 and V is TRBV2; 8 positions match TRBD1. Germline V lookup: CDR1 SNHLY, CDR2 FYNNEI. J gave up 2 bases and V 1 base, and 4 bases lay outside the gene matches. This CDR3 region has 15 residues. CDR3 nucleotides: TGTGCCAGCAGTGAAGGACAGGGGACGACCTACGAGCAGTACTTC. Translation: CASSEGQGTTYEQYF.

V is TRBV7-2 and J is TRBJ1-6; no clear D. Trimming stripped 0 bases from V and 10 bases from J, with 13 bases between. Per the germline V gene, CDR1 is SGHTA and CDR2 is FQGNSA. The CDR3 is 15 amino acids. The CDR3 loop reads CASSLARVKASPLHF. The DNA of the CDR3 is TGTGCCAGCAGCTTAGCGAGGGTCAAAGCCTCACCCCTCCACTTT.

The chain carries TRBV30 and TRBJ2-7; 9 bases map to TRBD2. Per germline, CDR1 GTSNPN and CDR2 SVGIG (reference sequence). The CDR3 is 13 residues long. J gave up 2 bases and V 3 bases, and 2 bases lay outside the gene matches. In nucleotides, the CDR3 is TGTGCCTGGAGGACTAGCGGTACCTACGAGCAGTACTTC. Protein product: CAWRTSGTYEQYF.

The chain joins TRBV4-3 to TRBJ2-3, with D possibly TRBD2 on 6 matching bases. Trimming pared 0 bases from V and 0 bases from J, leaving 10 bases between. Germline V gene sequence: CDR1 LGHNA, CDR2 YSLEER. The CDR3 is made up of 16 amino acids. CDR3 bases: TGCGCCAGCAGCCAAGACGGCGGGACTAGCACAGATACGCAGTATTTT. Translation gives CASSQDGGTSTDTQYF.

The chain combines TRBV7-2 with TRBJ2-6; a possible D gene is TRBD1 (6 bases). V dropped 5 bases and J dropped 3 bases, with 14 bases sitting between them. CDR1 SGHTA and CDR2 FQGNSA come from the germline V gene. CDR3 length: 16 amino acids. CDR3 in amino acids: CASSTRAGVGANVLTF. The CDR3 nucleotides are TGTGCCAGCAGCACAAGGGCAGGGGTTGGGGCCAACGTCCTGACTTTC.

The CDR3 DNA sequence: TGTGCCAGCAGCCTAAGGACAGGGCCTAATGAAAAACTGTTTTTT. Protein sequence: CASSLRTGPNEKLFF. The V call is TRBV7-3, the J call TRBJ1-4, with TRBD1 identical over 8 bases. CDR1 is SGHTA and CDR2 is FQGTGA in the germline V gene. The length of the CDR3 is 15 residues. V lost 5 bases and J lost 3; bases outside the gene matches: 5. The complete variable domain, with remaining parts taken from reference TRBV7-3 and TRBJ1-4, reads GAGVSQTPSNKVTEKGKYVELRCDPISGHTALYWYRQSLGQGPEFLIYFQGTGAADDSGLPNDRFFAVRPEGSVSTLKIQRTERGDSAVYLCASSLRTGPNEKLFFGSGTQLSVL.